This is a list of T cell receptor beta chains from one sample in a study of quantifying T cell responses using KT2 cells. TCRdb recomputed calls from the UMI-ligation and nested PCR reads with MiXCR, one row per CDR3 protein. This sample has 42,000 or so distinct CDR3 sequences, with 17% found just once. Sample: PBMCs spiked with cells of the T cell clone KT2. The receptors originated from a human donor. CDR3s include the opening cysteine and the closing phenylalanine or tryptophan. Each record gives: D gene, J gene, clone size, V gene, CDR3 DNA, CDR3 protein. The D gene is left open where the match is weak. Some rows have no size entry. The others give once, few or many, or a class for an expanded clone.

>.|TRBJ1-3|few|TRBV18
TGTGCCAGCTCACCATTACCACCCGGAAACACCATATATTTT
CASSPLPPGNTIYF
>TRBD2|TRBJ2-3|few|TRBV4-2
TGTGCCAGCAGACTTAGCGGGGGGGCAGGAGATACGCAGTATTTT
CASRLSGGAGDTQYF
>.|TRBJ2-5|.|TRBV28
TGTGCCAGCAGTTTGGAGGGATTCCAAGAGACCCAGTACTTC
CASSLEGFQETQYF
>TRBD2|TRBJ2-2|.|TRBV20-1
TGCAGTGCGACTAGCGGGAGCGTCGGCACCGGGGAGCTGTTTTTT
CSATSGSVGTGELFF
>.|TRBJ1-3|few|TRBV25-1
TGTGCCAGCAGTGAAACAGGAGGCTCTGGAAACACCATATATTTT
CASSETGGSGNTIYF
>TRBD1|TRBJ2-5|few|TRBV12-3/TRBV12-4
TGTGCCAGCAGCCCGGGACAGGGTCACCGGGAGACCCAGTACTTC
CASSPGQGHRETQYF
>.|TRBJ2-3|many|TRBV6-2/TRBV6-3
TGTGCCAGCGGAGGACTAATAAAGAGCACAGATACGCAGTATTTT
CASGGLIKSTDTQYF
>.|TRBJ2-4|.|TRBV21-1
TGTGCCAGCAGCAAAGCAAGGGGCGGGGGGTCGGCCAAAAACATTCAGTACTTC
CASSKARGGGSAKNIQYF
>TRBD2|TRBJ2-5|few|TRBV11-2
TGTGCCAGCAGCAAATTTAGCGGGGGGGCCGGAGAGACCCAGTACTTC
CASSKFSGGAGETQYF
>TRBD1|TRBJ2-1|.|TRBV25-1
TGTGCCAGCAGTGCGACAGGGGACTACAATGAGCAGTTCTTC
CASSATGDYNEQFF
>.|TRBJ2-1|few|TRBV7-2
TGTGCCAGCACTTCTACGGGGCCCTACAATGAGCAGTTCTTC
CASTSTGPYNEQFF
>TRBD1|TRBJ2-7|many|TRBV10-3
TGTGCCATCAGTGATTCCGCCGGGACAGGGAAATACGAGCAGTACTTC
CAISDSAGTGKYEQYF
>.|TRBJ2-3|.|TRBV7-8
TGTGCCAGCAGCAAAGAACGTGGGACAGATACGCAGTATTTT
CASSKERGTDTQYF
>.|TRBJ2-3|.|TRBV11-2
TGTGCCAGCAGCTTAATGGCGGGGGCCCCAGATACGCAGTATTTT
CASSLMAGAPDTQYF
>.|TRBJ2-5|few|TRBV7-2
TGTGCCAGCAGCCGCAGGGTCCAAGAGACCCAGTACTTC
CASSRRVQETQYF
>TRBD1|TRBJ2-3|.|TRBV2
TGTGCCAGCGAGGGGACAGAACCGATCGATACGCAGTATTTT
CASEGTEPIDTQYF
>TRBD1|TRBJ1-1|few|TRBV20-1
TGCAGTGCTCCCGTTGAACAGGGGCCAGGGGAAGCTTTCTTT
CSAPVEQGPGEAFF
>TRBD2|TRBJ2-1|many|TRBV7-6
TGTGCCAGCAGCCCCGCCCTTGTCACTAGCGGCGTTTACAATGAGCAGTTCTTC
CASSPALVTSGVYNEQFF
>.|TRBJ1-1|.|TRBV5-8
TGTGCCAGCAGCTGGAGCTATGGAGGCACTGAAGCTTTCTTT
CASSWSYGGTEAFF
>TRBD2|TRBJ2-6|.|TRBV20-1
TGCAGTGCTAGGAGATCTGGGAGGGCTGGGGCCAACGTCCTGACTTTC
CSARRSGRAGANVLTF
>.|TRBJ1-6|.|TRBV7-3
TGTGCCAGCAGCGCCTCGTATAATTCACCCCTCCACTTT
CASSASYNSPLHF
>TRBD2|TRBJ2-7|.|TRBV20-1
TGCAGTGCTAGAGAGGGACTAGTGTCCTACGAGCAGTACTTC
CSAREGLVSYEQYF
>.|TRBJ2-1|.|TRBV24-1
TGTGCCACCAGTGATTTCCCATGGAGGGGCAATGAGCAGTTCTTC
CATSDFPWRGNEQFF
>.|TRBJ1-5|.|TRBV29-1
TGCAGCGTTGCCTCCGCGGCGGATAGCAATCAGCCCCAGCATTTT
CSVASAADSNQPQHF
>.|TRBJ2-2|.|TRBV7-9
TGTGCCAGCAGCTTAGACGAGGAGCTGTTTTTT
CASSLDEELFF
>TRBD1|TRBJ2-1|.|TRBV10-2
TGCGCCAGCAGCCAATGGACAGGTGGGCGCAATGAGCAGTTCTTC
CASSQWTGGRNEQFF
>.|TRBJ2-3|few|TRBV12-3/TRBV12-4
TGTGCCAGCAGAACGGGGGTGACAGATACGCAGTATTTT
CASRTGVTDTQYF
>.|TRBJ2-3|.|TRBV10-1
TGCGCCAGCAGTGATACGGGGGCCCGGCCAGATACGCAGTATTTT
CASSDTGARPDTQYF
>TRBD2|TRBJ2-5|few|TRBV20-1
TGCAGTGCTAGAGATCCCACTAGCGGCCTCCGAGAGACCCAGTACTTC
CSARDPTSGLRETQYF
>TRBD1|TRBJ1-5|.|TRBV12-3/TRBV12-4
TGTGCCAGCAGCCAAGGACAGGGCCATCAGCCCCAGCATTTT
CASSQGQGHQPQHF
>.|TRBJ2-3|.|TRBV6-1
TGTGCCAGCAGTGAAGTTATCGGCGGGGGCCCAGATACGCAGTATTTT
CASSEVIGGGPDTQYF
>TRBD1|TRBJ2-1|few|TRBV7-9
TGTGCCAGCAGCCCCGGGACAGGGGTTCGGAAGTTCTTC
CASSPGTGVRKFF
>TRBD2|TRBJ2-2|.|TRBV3-1
TGTGCCAGCAGCCAAGGTCGGGTGAATAGCGGGGACACCGGGGAGCTGTTTTTT
CASSQGRVNSGDTGELFF
>.|TRBJ2-3|many|TRBV6-6
TGTGCCATCGCCCAAGACACAGATACGCAGTATTTT
CAIAQDTDTQYF
>.|TRBJ2-1|few|TRBV12-3/TRBV12-4
TGTGCCAGCAGTTCACTGGTAGAGTCGGACAATGAGCAGTTCTTC
CASSSLVESDNEQFF
>.|TRBJ2-1|.|TRBV4-1
TGCGCCAGCAGCCAAGATCGTTTCATCGAGAGCTCCTACAATGAGCAGTTCTTC
CASSQDRFIESSYNEQFF
>TRBD2|TRBJ2-7|.|TRBV4-2
TGTGCCAGCAGCCAAGAAGGCGGGGGGGAGTGGGAGCAGTACTTC
CASSQEGGGEWEQYF
>.|TRBJ2-1|.|TRBV2
TGTGCCAGCAGTGAAGGGGTAGCGCCGGCCCCCGGACAGTATTTCTTC
CASSEGVAPAPGQYFF